The 18 T cell receptor beta chains below were found in one sample sequenced in a study of shared clonotypes between healthy human individuals. Assay: immunoSEQ multiplex PCR; the TCRdb copy retains only in-frame clones and omits some. The table includes about 2.3 million clones, approximately 90% detected once. The sample taken for sequencing was naive CD4+ T cells from PBMCs. Subset denoted: CD45RA+ positively selected. The receptors come from a young man in good health. Some clones in this sample may be carry-over from other donors' samples.

This clone has only a few counts. The rearrangement links TRBV6-5 to TRBJ2-3; D ambiguous. The CDR3 spans 15 residues. The V gene lost 7 bases and the J gene lost 5 bases, with 19 bases spanning the gap. Germline values: CDR1 MNHEY, CDR2 SVGAGI. The CDR3: CASIRSRNNRDTQYF. The CDR3 nucleotides read TGTGCCAGCATCCGTAGCAGGAATAACAGAGATACGCAGTATTTT.

CDR3 nucleotide sequence: TGTGCCAGCAGGACAGGGGAGGTAGTGGAGACCCAGTACTTC. It yields the protein CASRTGEVVETQYF. This rearrangement joins TRBV6-1 to TRBJ2-5; the match to TRBD1 covers 8 bases. Germline CDR1 is MNHNS and CDR2 is SASEGT. V trimming: 6 bases; J trimming: 5 bases; junction bases outside the gene matches: 8. The length of the CDR3 is 14 residues.

The rearrangement joins TRBV19 to TRBJ2-5; TRBD2 agrees at 8 bases. The V and J ends lost 4 bases and 4 bases, in that order; junction bases with no gene match: 8. Germline assignment: CDR1 LNHDA and CDR2 SQIVND (reference sequence). This CDR3 comprises 15 residues. The CDR3, as DNA: TGTGCCAGTAGTAAAGTGGGCCTAGCGGGAGAGACCCAGTACTTC. It codes for CASSKVGLAGETQYF.

This clone was seen more than once but under ten times. The chain combines TRBV4-3 with TRBJ1-4; tentative D call: TRBD1 (6 bases). CDR1 LGHNA and CDR2 YSLEER come from the germline V gene. This CDR3 spans 14 amino acids. Trimming removed 1 base at V and 8 bases at J, with 11 bases between. The CDR3 DNA follows: TGCGCCAGCAGCCAAGGCCCCCAGGGGGAAAAACTGTTTTTT. This codes for CASSQGPQGEKLFF.

For this clone: The sample has other DNA sequences that encode this CDR3 too. The V call is TRBV20-1, the J call TRBJ2-7; D not certain. The CDR3 contains 11 residues. CDR1 is DFQATT and CDR2 is SNEGSKA in the germline V gene (reference sequence). With 6 bases removed from V and 4 bases from J, the gap between germline ends came to 10 bases. The CDR3, as DNA: TGCAGTGCCCGAGCCCAATACGAGCAGTACTTC. Encoded protein: CSARAQYEQYF.

J is TRBJ1-2 and V is TRBV4-2; unclear D gene. The CDR3 covers 12 residues. The V gene's germline CDR1 is LGHNA and CDR2 YNFKEQ. V was clipped by 2 bases and J by 2 bases, with 3 bases between them. Here the CDR3 reads CASSQTNYGYTF. The DNA for the CDR3 is TGTGCCAGCAGCCAAACCAACTATGGCTACACCTTC.

This chain uses TRBV29-1 with TRBJ1-1; D unresolved. This CDR3 comprises 12 residues. Trimming took off 7 bases at V and 6 bases at J, with 15 bases between the two ends. Germline assignment: CDR1 SQVTM and CDR2 ANQGSEA. This chain's CDR3 is CSAGRSGAEAFF. The CDR3 bases are TGCAGCGCTGGACGCAGCGGGGCTGAAGCTTTCTTT.

The chain links TRBV18 to TRBJ2-1; a possible D gene is TRBD2 (5 bases). V lost 1 base, J lost 7 bases, and 17 bases lay in between. The CDR3 sequence is 16 residues long. Germline V gene lookup returns CDR1 KGHSH and CDR2 LQKENI. The CDR3 reads CASSPLVAFRENEQFF. CDR3 nucleotide sequence: TGTGCCAGCTCACCACTGGTAGCGTTTCGCGAAAATGAGCAGTTCTTC.

V usage is TRBV28 and J usage is TRBJ1-2, with TRBD1 matching 9 bases. Trimming cost V 5 bases and J 5 bases; bases outside gene matches: 6. The CDR3 extends over 14 amino acids. Germline V gives CDR1 MDHEN, CDR2 SYDVKM. The CDR3 reads CASSTRTGEYGYTF. The CDR3 DNA reads TGTGCCAGCAGTACCCGGACAGGGGAATATGGCTACACCTTC.

The V gene is TRBV7-9, the J gene TRBJ2-7; D remains unclear. CDR1 SEHNR and CDR2 FQNEAQ come from the germline V gene (reference sequence). This CDR3 is 14 amino acids long. Trimming took off 2 bases at V and 5 bases at J, with 13 bases between the two ends. In DNA form, the CDR3 reads TGTGCCAGCAGCTTATCGTGGGTGAGAGACGAGCAGTACTTC. Translating it yields CASSLSWVRDEQYF.

The chain carries TRBV5-1 and TRBJ1-1, with D tentatively TRBD1 (6 bases). This CDR3 has 15 residues. CDR1 is SGHRS, CDR2 YFSETQ, per germline. Trimming took off 4 bases at V and 3 bases at J, with 16 bases between the two ends. The CDR3 spells CASSGARQVHTEAFF. CDR3 sequence (DNA): TGCGCCAGCAGCGGTGCGAGACAGGTCCACACTGAAGCTTTCTTT. Variable domain in full (rest from reference TRBV5-1 and TRBJ1-1): KAGVTQTPRYLIKTRGQQVTLSCSPISGHRSVSWYQQTPGQGLQFLFEYFSETQRNKGNFPGRFSGRQFSNSRSEMNVSTLELGDSALYLCASSGARQVHTEAFFGQGTRLTVV.

The J gene is TRBJ1-5, the V gene TRBV2; D is unresolved. Trimming stripped 8 bases from V and 6 bases from J, with 11 bases between. Looked up from germline, CDR1 is SNHLY and CDR2 is FYNNEI. The CDR3 contains 12 residues. CDR3 residues: CASASEGQPQHF. The CDR3 bases are TGTGCCAGCGCCTCAGAGGGTCAGCCCCAGCATTTT. Combining the CDR3 with reference TRBV2 and TRBJ1-5 gives the whole variable domain EPEVTQTPSHQVTQMGQEVILRCVPISNHLYFYWYRQILGQKVEFLVSFYNNEISEKSEIFDDQFSVERPDGSNFTLKIRSTKLEDSAMYFCASASEGQPQHFGDGTRLSIL.

The rearrangement links TRBV11-2 to TRBJ2-3, with 10 bases matching TRBD1. The CDR3 extends over 18 amino acids. V trimming: 5 bases; J trimming: 1 base; junction bases outside the gene matches: 12. Germline V gene lookup returns CDR1 SGHAT and CDR2 FQNNGV. Here the CDR3 DNA reads TGTGCCAGCAGCATAAGACAGGGGGCGGAAAAGGGCACAGATACGCAGTATTTT. It is translated as CASSIRQGAEKGTDTQYF.

The chain couples TRBV7-2 to TRBJ2-7, with 9 bases identical to TRBD1. Germline V CDR1 and CDR2: SGHTA, FQGNSA. J gave up 4 bases and V 5 bases, and 12 bases lay outside the gene matches. The CDR3 is 16 residues long. The CDR3 sequence: CASSPDPGTGTYEQYF. Written as DNA, the CDR3 is TGTGCCAGCAGCCCGGACCCCGGGACAGGGACATACGAGCAGTACTTC.

This chain uses TRBV30 with TRBJ2-1; the match to TRBD2 covers 8 bases. The CDR3 extends over 18 amino acids. J lost 0 bases, V lost 4 bases, and 14 bases had no gene match. Germline assignment: CDR1 GTSNPN and CDR2 SVGIG (reference sequence). The CDR3 DNA reads TGTGCCTGGAACCCGACTAGCGCCAAAAGAAACTCCTACAATGAGCAGTTCTTC. This encodes CAWNPTSAKRNSYNEQFF.

There are a few counts of this clone. The chain uses TRBV19 and TRBJ1-2; 8 bases are shared with TRBD1. The germline CDR1 and CDR2 sequences are LNHDA and SQIVND (reference sequence). The CDR3 spans 15 residues. The V and J ends lost 6 bases and 2 bases, in that order; junction bases with no gene match: 8. This chain's CDR3 is CASRRARQGNYGYTF. CDR3 DNA sequence: TGTGCCAGTAGGCGTGCGAGACAGGGGAACTATGGCTACACCTTC. Filled out from reference TRBV19 and TRBJ1-2, the complete variable domain reads DGGITQSPKYLFRKEGQNVTLSCEQNLNHDAMYWYRQDPGQGLRLIYYSQIVNDFQKGDIAEGYSVSREKKESFPLTVTSAQKNPTAFYLCASRRARQGNYGYTFGSGTRLTVV.

The chain carries TRBV23-1 and TRBJ2-7; 9 bases map to TRBD1. Being an ORF, TRBV23-1 has a function that is uncertain. The trim removed 3 bases at V and 4 bases at J, leaving 7 bases unmatched. The CDR3 is 15 amino acids. The chain's CDR3 is CASSHARDRAYEQYF. As DNA, the CDR3 is TGCGCCAGCAGTCATGCCCGGGACAGGGCGTACGAGCAGTACTTC.

This clone occurred once. The chain recombines TRBV6-5 with TRBJ1-6; D may be TRBD1 (5 bases). The CDR3 runs to 15 residues. Trimming shortened V by 0 bases and J by 7 bases, and 10 bases separated the two germline ends. Looked up from germline, CDR1 is MNHEY and CDR2 is SVGAGI. The CDR3 DNA reads as TGTGCCAGCAGTTACTCGGACATAATCAATTCACCCCTCCACTTT. Translating gives CASSYSDIINSPLHF.